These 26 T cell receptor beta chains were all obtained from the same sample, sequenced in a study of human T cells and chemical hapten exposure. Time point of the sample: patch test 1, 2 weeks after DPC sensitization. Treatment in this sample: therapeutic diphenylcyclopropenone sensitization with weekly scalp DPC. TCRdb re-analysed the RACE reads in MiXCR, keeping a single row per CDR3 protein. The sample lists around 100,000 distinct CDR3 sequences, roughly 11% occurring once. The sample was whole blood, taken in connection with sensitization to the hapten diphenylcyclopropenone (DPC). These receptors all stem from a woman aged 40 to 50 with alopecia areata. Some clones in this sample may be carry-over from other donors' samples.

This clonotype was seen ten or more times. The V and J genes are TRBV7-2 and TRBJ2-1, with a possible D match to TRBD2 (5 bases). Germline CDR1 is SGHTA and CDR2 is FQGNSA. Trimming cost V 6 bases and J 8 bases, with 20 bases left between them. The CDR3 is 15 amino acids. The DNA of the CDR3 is TGTGCCAGCAGTTTCGGACCTTCACCGAGGGATGAGCAGTTCTTC. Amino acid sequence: CASSFGPSPRDEQFF.

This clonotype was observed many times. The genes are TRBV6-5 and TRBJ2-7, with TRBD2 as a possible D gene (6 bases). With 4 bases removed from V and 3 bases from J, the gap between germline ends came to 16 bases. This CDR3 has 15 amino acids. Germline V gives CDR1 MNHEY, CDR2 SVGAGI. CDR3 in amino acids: CASSSMPGSFYEQYF. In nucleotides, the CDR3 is TGTGCCAGCAGTTCCATGCCCGGGAGTTTCTACGAGCAGTACTTC.

The CDR3 DNA follows: TGTGCCAGCAGCTTAGATCAGGGGGTGGTTGCCAAAAACATTCAGTACTTC. It encodes CASSLDQGVVAKNIQYF. The chain uses TRBV11-2 and TRBJ2-4, with 7 bases that match TRBD1. Looked up from germline, CDR1 is SGHAT and CDR2 is FQNNGV. V gave up 0 bases and J gave up 1 base; unmatched junction bases: 6. The length of the CDR3 is 17 residues.

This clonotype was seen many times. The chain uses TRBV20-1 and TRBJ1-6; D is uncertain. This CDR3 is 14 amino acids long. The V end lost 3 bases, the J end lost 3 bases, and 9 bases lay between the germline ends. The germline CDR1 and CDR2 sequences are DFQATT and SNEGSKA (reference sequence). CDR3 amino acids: CSASAGLYNSPLHF. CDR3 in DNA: TGCAGTGCTAGTGCTGGGCTCTATAATTCACCCCTCCACTTT.

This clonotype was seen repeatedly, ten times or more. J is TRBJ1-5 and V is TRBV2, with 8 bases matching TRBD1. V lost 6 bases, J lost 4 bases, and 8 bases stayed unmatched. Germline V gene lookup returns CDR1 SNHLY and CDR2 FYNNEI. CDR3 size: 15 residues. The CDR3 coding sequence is TGTGCCAGCAGCCGGACAGGGCTAGAAAATCAGCCCCAGCATTTT. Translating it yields CASSRTGLENQPQHF.

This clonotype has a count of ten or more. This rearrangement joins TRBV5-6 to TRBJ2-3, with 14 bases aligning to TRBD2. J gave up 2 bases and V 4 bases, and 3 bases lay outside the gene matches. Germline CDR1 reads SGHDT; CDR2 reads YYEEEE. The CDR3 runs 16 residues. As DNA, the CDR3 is TGTGCCAGCAGCGTGGGACTAGCGGGAGCCACAGATACGCAGTATTTT. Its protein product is CASSVGLAGATDTQYF.

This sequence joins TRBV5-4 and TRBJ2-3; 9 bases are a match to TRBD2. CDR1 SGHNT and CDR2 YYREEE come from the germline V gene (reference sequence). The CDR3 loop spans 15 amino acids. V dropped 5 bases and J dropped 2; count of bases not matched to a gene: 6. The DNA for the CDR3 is TGTGCCAGCAGACCCGGGACTAGCCTCACAGATACGCAGTATTTT. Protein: CASRPGTSLTDTQYF.

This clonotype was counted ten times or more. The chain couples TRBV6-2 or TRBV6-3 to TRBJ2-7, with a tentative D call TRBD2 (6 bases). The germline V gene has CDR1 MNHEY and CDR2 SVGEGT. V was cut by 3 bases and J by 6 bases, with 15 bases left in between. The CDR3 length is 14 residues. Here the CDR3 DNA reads TGTGCCAGCAGTTATCCCGCAGGGACTGGCGAGCAGTACTTC. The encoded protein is CASSYPAGTGEQYF.

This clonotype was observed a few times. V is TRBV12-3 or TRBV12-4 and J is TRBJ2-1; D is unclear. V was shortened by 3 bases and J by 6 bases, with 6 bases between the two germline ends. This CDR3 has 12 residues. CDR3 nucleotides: TGTGCCAGCAGTTTTGCCGGCAATGAGCAGTTCTTC. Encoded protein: CASSFAGNEQFF.

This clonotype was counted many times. CDR3 sequence: CASSLKPGGVTEAFF. In nucleotides, the CDR3 is TGTGCCAGCAGCTTAAAACCAGGGGGCGTCACTGAAGCTTTCTTT. The V and J genes are TRBV7-3 and TRBJ1-1; 8 bases are shared with TRBD1. In germline, CDR1 is SGHTA, CDR2 FQGTGA. The trim removed 1 base at V and 4 bases at J, leaving 5 bases unmatched. The CDR3 sequence is 15 residues long.

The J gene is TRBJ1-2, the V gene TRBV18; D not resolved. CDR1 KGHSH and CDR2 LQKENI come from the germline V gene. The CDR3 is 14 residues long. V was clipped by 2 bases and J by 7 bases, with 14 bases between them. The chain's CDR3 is CASSPAEIPFGYTF. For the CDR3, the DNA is TGTGCCAGCTCACCAGCAGAAATCCCCTTTGGCTACACCTTC.

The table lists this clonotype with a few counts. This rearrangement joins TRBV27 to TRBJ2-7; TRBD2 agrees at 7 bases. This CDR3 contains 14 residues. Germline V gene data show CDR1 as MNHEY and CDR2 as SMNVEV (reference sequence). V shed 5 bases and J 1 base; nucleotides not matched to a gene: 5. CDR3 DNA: TGTGCCAGCAGTAGGAGCGGGATATCCTACGAGCAGTACTTC. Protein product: CASSRSGISYEQYF.

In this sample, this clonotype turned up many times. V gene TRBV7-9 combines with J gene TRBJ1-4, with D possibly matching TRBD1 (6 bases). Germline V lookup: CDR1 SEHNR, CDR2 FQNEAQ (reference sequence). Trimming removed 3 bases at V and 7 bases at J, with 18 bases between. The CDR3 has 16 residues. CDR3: CASSFGTLELREKLFF. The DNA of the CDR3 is TGTGCCAGCAGCTTCGGGACACTTGAACTTCGTGAAAAACTGTTTTTT.

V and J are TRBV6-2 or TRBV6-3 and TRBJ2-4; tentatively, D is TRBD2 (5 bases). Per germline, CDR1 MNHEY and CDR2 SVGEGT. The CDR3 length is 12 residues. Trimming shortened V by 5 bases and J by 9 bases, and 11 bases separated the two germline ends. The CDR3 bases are TGTGCCAGCAGTATAGCTGAGGGCATTCAGTACTTC. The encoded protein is CASSIAEGIQYF.

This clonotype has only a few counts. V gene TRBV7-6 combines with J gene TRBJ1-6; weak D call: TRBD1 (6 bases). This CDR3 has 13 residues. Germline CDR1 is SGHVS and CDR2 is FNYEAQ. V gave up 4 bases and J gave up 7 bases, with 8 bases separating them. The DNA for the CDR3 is TGTGCCAGCAGCTCCACAGGGAATTCACCCCTCCACTTT. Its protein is CASSSTGNSPLHF. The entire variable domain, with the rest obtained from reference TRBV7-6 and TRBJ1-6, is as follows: GAGVSQSPRYKVTKRGQDVALRCDPISGHVSLYWYRQALGQGPEFLTYFNYEAQQDKSGLPNDRFSAERPEGSISTLTIQRTEQRDSAMYRCASSSTGNSPLHFGNGTRLTVT.

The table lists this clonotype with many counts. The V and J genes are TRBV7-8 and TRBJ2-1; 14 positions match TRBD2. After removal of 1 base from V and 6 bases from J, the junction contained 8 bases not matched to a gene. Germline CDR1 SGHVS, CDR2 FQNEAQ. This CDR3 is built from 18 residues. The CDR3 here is CASSLVVGTSGRGNEQFF. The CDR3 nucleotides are TGTGCCAGCAGCTTAGTGGTCGGGACTAGCGGGAGAGGCAATGAGCAGTTCTTC.

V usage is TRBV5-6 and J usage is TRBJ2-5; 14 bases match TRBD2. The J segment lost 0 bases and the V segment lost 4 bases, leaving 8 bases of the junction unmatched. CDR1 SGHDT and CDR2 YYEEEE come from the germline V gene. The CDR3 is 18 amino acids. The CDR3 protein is CASSEGLAGVRYQETQYF. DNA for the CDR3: TGTGCCAGCAGCGAGGGACTAGCGGGAGTGAGGTACCAAGAGACCCAGTACTTC.

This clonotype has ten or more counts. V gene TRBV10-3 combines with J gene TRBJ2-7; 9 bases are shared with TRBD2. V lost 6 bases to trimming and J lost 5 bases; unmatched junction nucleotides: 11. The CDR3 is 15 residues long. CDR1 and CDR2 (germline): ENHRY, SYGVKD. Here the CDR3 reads CAIRPLPGLADEQYF. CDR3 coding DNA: TGTGCCATCAGACCACTTCCGGGACTAGCAGACGAGCAGTACTTC.

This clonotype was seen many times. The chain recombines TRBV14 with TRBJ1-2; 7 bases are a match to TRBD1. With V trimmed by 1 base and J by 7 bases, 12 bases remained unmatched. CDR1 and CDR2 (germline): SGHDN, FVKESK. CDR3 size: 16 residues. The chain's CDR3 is CASSQGQGHRDPGYTF. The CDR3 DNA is TGTGCCAGCAGCCAAGGACAGGGTCACCGGGACCCTGGCTACACCTTC.

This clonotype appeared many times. The CDR3 here is CASSLGVWSNQPQHF. The CDR3 DNA sequence: TGTGCCAGCAGCTTAGGGGTGTGGAGCAATCAGCCCCAGCATTTT. This chain uses TRBV7-2 with TRBJ1-5; unclear D gene. V lost 1 base to trimming and J lost 1 base, with 8 bases between them. CDR1 and CDR2 from the germline V gene are SGHTA and FQGNSA. This CDR3 spans 15 amino acids.

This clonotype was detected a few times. The CDR3 loop is CASSFRSLNEKLFF. CDR3 coding DNA: TGTGCCAGCAGTTTTCGGTCGCTAAATGAAAAACTGTTTTTT. The rearrangement joins TRBV12-3 or TRBV12-4 to TRBJ1-4; D not resolved. The germline V and J ends were trimmed by 3 bases and 5 bases, with 10 bases remaining between them. This CDR3 comprises 14 residues.

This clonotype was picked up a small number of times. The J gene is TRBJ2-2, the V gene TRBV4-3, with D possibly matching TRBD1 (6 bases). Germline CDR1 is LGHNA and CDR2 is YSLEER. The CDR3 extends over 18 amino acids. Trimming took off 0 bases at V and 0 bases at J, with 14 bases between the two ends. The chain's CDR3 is CASSQDISGGSNTGELFF. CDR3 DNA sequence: TGCGCCAGCAGCCAAGATATTAGTGGGGGCTCGAACACCGGGGAGCTGTTTTTT.

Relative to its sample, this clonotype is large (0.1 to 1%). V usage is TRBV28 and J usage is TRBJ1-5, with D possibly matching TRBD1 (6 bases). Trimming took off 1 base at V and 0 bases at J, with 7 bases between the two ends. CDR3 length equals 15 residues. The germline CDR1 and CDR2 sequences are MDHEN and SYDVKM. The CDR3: CASSLSGDSNQPQHF. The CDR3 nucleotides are TGTGCCAGCAGTTTATCAGGGGATAGCAATCAGCCCCAGCATTTT.

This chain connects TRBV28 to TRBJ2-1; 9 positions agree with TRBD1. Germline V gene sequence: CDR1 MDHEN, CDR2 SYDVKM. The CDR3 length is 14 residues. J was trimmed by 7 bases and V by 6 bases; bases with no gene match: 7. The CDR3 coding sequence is TGTGCCAGCAGCCGGGACAGGGTGTTGAATGAGCAGTTCTTC. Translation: CASSRDRVLNEQFF.

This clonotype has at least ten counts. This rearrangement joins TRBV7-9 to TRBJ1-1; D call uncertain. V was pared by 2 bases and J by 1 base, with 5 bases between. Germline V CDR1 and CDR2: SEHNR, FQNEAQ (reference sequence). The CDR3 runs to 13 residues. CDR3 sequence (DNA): TGTGCCAGCAGCTTATACGAGAACACTGAAGCTTTCTTT. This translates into CASSLYENTEAFF.

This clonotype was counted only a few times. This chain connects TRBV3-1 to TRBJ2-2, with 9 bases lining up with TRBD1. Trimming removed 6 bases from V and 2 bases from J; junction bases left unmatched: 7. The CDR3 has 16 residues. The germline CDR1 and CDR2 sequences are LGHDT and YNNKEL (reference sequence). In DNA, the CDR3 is TGTGCCAGCAGTCATTCGGACAGGGGCAACACCGGGGAGCTGTTTTTT. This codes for CASSHSDRGNTGELFF.